The clone carrying this TCR beta chain was seen at least ten times. TCRdb re-called the 5' RACE reads through MiXCR, storing one row per CDR3 protein. The repertoire consists of about 38,000 distinct CDR3 sequences, with 8.2% occurring once and the leading ten covering around 3%. The sample comes from a study of chronic HIV infection and antiretroviral therapy. CDR1 and CDR2 from the germline V gene are DFQATT and SNEGSKA (reference sequence). This CDR3 has 13 residues. Trimming removed 2 bases from V and 4 bases from J, with 11 bases in between. The chain uses TRBV20-1 and TRBJ2-5; D is possibly TRBD1 (6 bases). The material sequenced was peripheral blood. The receptor was derived from an adult who had HIV and had not received antiretroviral therapy, or was an uninfected healthy control (not recorded which). The CDR3 region has the DNA TGCAGTGCTAGACCAGCGACAGGAGAGACCCAGTACTTC. Protein: CSARPATGETQYF.